This T cell receptor beta chain was captured by sequencing in a study of glioma-infiltrating T cells after dendritic cell vaccination. Study at large: Patients received three intradermal dendritic cell vaccine injections at biweekly intervals.

Time point reported: after dendritic cell vaccination, including at tumor progression/relapse. Comments on this clone: The antigen is unknown. Distinct nucleotide sequences in the sample also encode this CDR3.

Study results and limitations: Higher TCR clonality did not directly relate to longer survival.

The CDR3 runs 13 residues. Germline V gene data show CDR1 as GTSNPN and CDR2 as SVGIG (reference sequence). Trimming stripped 0 bases from V and 4 bases from J, with 7 bases between. Assay used: immunoSEQ multiplex PCR; TCRdb lists only in-frame clones, some missing. The sample lists approximately 99,000 clones; more than 70% were seen once. Specimen: blood, collected after dendritic cell vaccination. The receptor was derived from a human donor with glioblastoma. The chain employs TRBV30 and TRBJ1-5; tentatively, D is TRBD1 (6 bases). The CDR3, as DNA: TGTGCCTGGAGTGTACAGGGAAATCAGCCCCAGCATTTT. Encoded protein: CAWSVQGNQPQHF. The whole variable domain, filled in from reference TRBV30 and TRBJ1-5, reads SQTIHQWPATLVQPVGSPLSLECTVEGTSNPNLYWYRQAAGRGLQLLFYSVGIGQISSEVPQNLSASRPQDRQFILSSKKLLLSDSGFYLCAWSVQGNQPQHFGDGTRLSIL.